This TCR beta chain emerged from a study of beta chain features in type 1 diabetes. CDR1 is SGHNT, CDR2 YENEEA, per germline. The CDR3 is made up of 16 amino acids. V shed 5 bases, J shed 3 bases, and the junction held 9 bases outside the gene matches. Worth noting for this clone: The target antigen is unknown.

TCRB transcripts that were expressed got sequenced, as all of the isolated RNA had been reverse transcribed. The method was immunoSEQ multiplex PCR; TCRdb's version includes in-frame clones alone and lacks a portion of them. The sample shows over 200,000 clones, approximately 10% of them seen only once. Purities over 95% were achieved in all sorted populations. Regarding the study as a whole: Researchers report that Type 1 diabetes patients had moderately but significantly shorter TCRB CDR3s across all four CD4+ subsets. Patients with type 1 diabetes carried fewer insertions and had more deletions at their VDJ junctions.

Sequenced: naive CD4+ T cells from blood. V is TRBV11-3 and J is TRBJ2-1; TRBD2 matches at 8 bases. This clonotype was sampled from a man between 25 and 39 years old with type 1 diabetes. This chain's CDR3 is CASSPQGRGGYNEQFF. In DNA form, the CDR3 reads TGTGCCAGCAGCCCCCAGGGCCGGGGGGGCTACAATGAGCAGTTCTTC.